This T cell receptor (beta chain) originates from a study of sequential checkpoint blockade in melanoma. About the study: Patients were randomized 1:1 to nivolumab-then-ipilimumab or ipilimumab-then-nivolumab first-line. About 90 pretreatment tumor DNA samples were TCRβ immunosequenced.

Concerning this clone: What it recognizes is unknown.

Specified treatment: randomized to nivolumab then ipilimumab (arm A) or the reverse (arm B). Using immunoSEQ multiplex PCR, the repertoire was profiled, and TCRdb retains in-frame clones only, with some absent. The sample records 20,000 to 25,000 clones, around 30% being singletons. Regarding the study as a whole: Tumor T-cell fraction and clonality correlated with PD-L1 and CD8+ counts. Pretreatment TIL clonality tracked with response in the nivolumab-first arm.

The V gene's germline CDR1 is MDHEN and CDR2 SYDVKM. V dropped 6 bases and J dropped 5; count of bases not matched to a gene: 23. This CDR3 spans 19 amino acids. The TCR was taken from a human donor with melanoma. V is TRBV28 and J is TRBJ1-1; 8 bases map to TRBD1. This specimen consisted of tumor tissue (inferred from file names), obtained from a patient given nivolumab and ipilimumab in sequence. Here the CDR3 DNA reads TGTGCCAGCAGCTCCCGCCCCTTTGGACAGGGAGGAAAGGGGACTGAAGCTTTCTTT. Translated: CASSSRPFGQGGKGTEAFF.